This record looks at one T cell receptor (beta chain) sequence and its context. The CDR3 extends over 15 amino acids. Trimming stripped 6 bases from V and 4 bases from J, with 17 bases between. The germline V gene encodes CDR1 MDHEN and CDR2 SYDVKM. These data originate in a study of shared T cell receptors in the human thymus. The table came from immunoSEQ multiplex PCR; TCRdb's copy has only in-frame clones and leaves some out. The sample consists of hundreds of thousands of clones, approximately 89% of them appearing once. This sample was also put to use in a study of human thymus T cells. As that study records: During corrective heart surgery, resections were taken, and the thymus tissue came from them. Repertoires from thymus and blood appeared to show biased V and J gene usage. A high degree of thymic repertoire overlap among unrelated individuals was reported in related research.

The chain joins TRBV28 to TRBJ2-3; TRBD2 is a possible D gene (6 bases). Sample: thymocytes. This clonotype originated in a boy in the first two years of life with a congenital heart defect. CDR3 protein: CASSPPGLRADTQYF. The CDR3 DNA reads as TGTGCCAGCAGCCCACCGGGACTTAGGGCAGATACGCAGTATTTT.